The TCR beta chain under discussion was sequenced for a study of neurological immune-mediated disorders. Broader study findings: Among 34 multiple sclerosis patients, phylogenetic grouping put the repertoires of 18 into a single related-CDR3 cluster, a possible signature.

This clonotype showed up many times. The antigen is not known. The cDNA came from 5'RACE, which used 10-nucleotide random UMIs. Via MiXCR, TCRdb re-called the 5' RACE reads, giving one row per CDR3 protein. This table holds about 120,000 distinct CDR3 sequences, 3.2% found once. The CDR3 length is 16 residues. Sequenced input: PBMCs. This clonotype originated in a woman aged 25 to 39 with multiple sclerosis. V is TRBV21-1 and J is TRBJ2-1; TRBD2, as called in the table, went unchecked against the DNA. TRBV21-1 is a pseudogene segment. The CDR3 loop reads CASSKHRPGLGNEQFF. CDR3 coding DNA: TGTGCCAGCAGCAAACATCGTCCGGGTCTTGGCAATGAGCAGTTCTTC.